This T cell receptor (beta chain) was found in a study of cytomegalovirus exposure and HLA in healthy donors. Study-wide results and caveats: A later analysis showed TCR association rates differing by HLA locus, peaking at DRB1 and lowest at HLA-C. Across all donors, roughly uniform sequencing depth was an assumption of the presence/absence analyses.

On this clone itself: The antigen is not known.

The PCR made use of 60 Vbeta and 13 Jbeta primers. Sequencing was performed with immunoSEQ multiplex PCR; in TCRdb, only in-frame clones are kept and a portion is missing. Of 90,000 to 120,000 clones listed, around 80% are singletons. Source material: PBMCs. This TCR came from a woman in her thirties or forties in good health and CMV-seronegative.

The CDR3 region is CASSYSTGGSSYEQYF. The DNA of the CDR3 is TGTGCCAGCAGTTACTCGACTGGCGGGAGCTCCTACGAGCAGTACTTC. The chain combines TRBV6-6 with TRBJ2-7, with 7 bases fitting TRBD2. The CDR3 loop spans 16 amino acids. Trimming cost V 0 bases and J 0 bases; bases outside gene matches: 5. Germline V gene sequence: CDR1 MNHNY, CDR2 SVGAGI (reference sequence).